Sequencing of this T cell receptor beta chain was carried out in a study of cytomegalovirus exposure and HLA in healthy donors. The wider study: Unique TCRs numbering some 80 million, obtained from HLA-typed donors, made up an early data release. Broader study findings: A later analysis appeared to link common viral pathogens to several of the most significant clusters. Reported performance of the classifier showed diagnosis of cytomegalovirus status with high specificity and sensitivity. Upon later analysis, TCR association rates were observed to vary by HLA locus, being highest for DRB1 and lowest for HLA-C.

On this clone itself: Its antigen is unknown.

The PCR employed 60 Vbeta primers together with 13 Jbeta primers. Generated by immunoSEQ multiplex PCR, the TCRdb table keeps only in-frame clones and is missing some. The table has some 160,000 clones, roughly 80% seen once. Germline V gene sequence: CDR1 SGHRS, CDR2 YFSETQ. The CDR3 sequence is 14 residues long. V lost 0 bases and J lost 5, with 9 bases in between. Sequencing used PBMCs. This chain connects TRBV5-1 to TRBJ2-1, with a possible D match to TRBD2 (6 bases). The TCR sequence derives from a man in his sixties in good health and CMV-seronegative. The CDR3 spells CASSLGGDHNEQFF. Written as DNA, the CDR3 is TGCGCCAGCAGCTTGGGGGGGGACCACAATGAGCAGTTCTTC.